The 13 T cell receptor beta chains below all came from one sample that was sequenced in a study of post-analysis software for immune sequencing data. The study, taken as a whole, reports: There were roughly 5 TRBV segments more frequent in patients than controls, and TRBV5-6, TRBV5-1 and TRBV20-1 were among them.

Presence of unique molecular identifiers characterized the TCR beta cDNA libraries. TCRdb reprocessed the PCR reads via MiXCR and lists one record per CDR3 protein. Of about 400,000 distinct CDR3 sequences detected, around 33% appear once; the ten largest clones hold 13%. For these receptors, no antigen is known. The sequencing input was blood. The receptors were sampled from a girl aged 5-17 years with multiple sclerosis.

This rearrangement joins TRBV5-1 to TRBJ2-7; tentatively, D is TRBD1 (6 bases). The CDR3 covers 14 residues. The V and J ends lost 4 bases and 2 bases respectively, with 13 bases between them. The germline CDR1 and CDR2 sequences are SGHRS and YFSETQ. The CDR3 coding sequence is TGCGCCAGCAGCCTAGGGACATCTACCTACGAGCAGTACTTC. Translated, it gives CASSLGTSTYEQYF.

This clonotype showed up just a few times. This rearrangement joins TRBV9 to TRBJ2-7; perhaps TRBD1 as D (6 bases). V was shortened by 3 bases and J by 5 bases, with 18 bases between the two germline ends. The germline CDR1 and CDR2 sequences are SGDLS and YYNGEE. This CDR3 has 15 amino acids. CDR3 nucleotide sequence: TGTGCCAGCAGCGGCGGAGAAACAGGGAGCCACGAGCAGTACTTC. As protein: CASSGGETGSHEQYF.

The chain has TRBV7-2 and TRBJ1-4, with D tentatively TRBD1 (5 bases). In germline, CDR1 is SGHTA, CDR2 FQGNSA. V gave up 5 bases and J gave up 7 bases, with 20 bases separating them. The CDR3 has 16 amino acids. CDR3 in DNA: TGTGCCAGCAGCCCCGGGATCCTTGGGGGAACTGAAAAACTGTTTTTT. Amino acid sequence: CASSPGILGGTEKLFF.

The chain links TRBV5-5 to TRBJ1-5; D perhaps matches TRBD1 (6 bases). The CDR3 runs to 13 residues. Germline CDR1 and CDR2: SGHKS and YYEKEE (reference sequence). V lost 3 bases and J 4 bases, leaving 8 bases between the germline ends. The CDR3 here is CASSWDTNQPQHF. CDR3 in DNA: TGTGCCAGCAGCTGGGACACTAATCAGCCCCAGCATTTT.

The chain has TRBV12-3 or TRBV12-4 and TRBJ1-1; D is perhaps TRBD1 (6 bases). The CDR3 loop spans 14 amino acids. Trimming shortened V by 6 bases and J by 10 bases, and 21 bases separated the two germline ends. The CDR3 nucleotides read TGTGCCAGCAGGGACACAGGGTTTGGAGGTAGAGCTTTCTTT. This encodes CASRDTGFGGRAFF.

Note on this clonotype: This may arise from a read error, as a much more abundant clone is one base away. V is TRBV20-1 and J is TRBJ2-1, with TRBD1 matching over 10 bases. V gave up 6 bases and J gave up 10 bases; unmatched junction bases: 9. This CDR3 comprises 13 residues. Germline loops: CDR1 DFQATT, CDR2 SNEGSKA (reference sequence). The CDR3 DNA is TGCAGTGCCGCCGGGACAGGGGTCTACGAGCAGTTCTTC. Protein sequence: CSAAGTGVYEQFF.

This chain links TRBV2 with TRBJ1-2, with D unclear. The CDR3 consists of 13 residues. Trimming pared 1 base from V and 10 bases from J, leaving 13 bases between. In germline, CDR1 is SNHLY, CDR2 FYNNEI. The CDR3 loop is CASSEDESMDYTF. Written as DNA, the CDR3 is TGTGCCAGCAGTGAAGATGAGTCCATGGACTACACCTTC.

V is TRBV5-1 and J is TRBJ2-2; 9 nucleotides line up with TRBD1. The CDR3 spans 19 residues. V shed 4 bases, J shed 5 bases, and the junction held 18 bases outside the gene matches. Germline assignment: CDR1 SGHRS and CDR2 YFSETQ. The CDR3 sequence is CASSPGTGTFMVETGELFF. DNA for the CDR3: TGCGCCAGCAGCCCCGGGACAGGGACTTTCATGGTAGAGACCGGGGAGCTGTTTTTT.

This clonotype was seen only a few times. V usage is TRBV12-3 or TRBV12-4 and J usage is TRBJ2-3; perhaps TRBD1 as D (6 bases). Trimming pared 10 bases from V and 0 bases from J, leaving 14 bases between. The CDR3 is 14 amino acids. The CDR3 DNA reads TGTGCCACCCTGCAGGGGCCGAGCACAGATACGCAGTATTTT. It encodes CATLQGPSTDTQYF.

The chain employs TRBV7-9 and TRBJ2-7; D is uncertain. Germline V lookup: CDR1 SEHNR, CDR2 FQNEAQ (reference sequence). The CDR3 length is 14 residues. Trimming left V 5 bases short and J 0 bases short, with 11 bases between. The CDR3 spells CASSPQRLSYEQYF. DNA for the CDR3: TGTGCCAGCAGCCCCCAGAGGCTCTCCTACGAGCAGTACTTC.

This clonotype was seen more than once but under ten times. V gene TRBV27 combines with J gene TRBJ2-2, with no clear D. There are 15 residues in the CDR3. The V end lost 6 bases, the J end lost 3 bases, and 14 bases lay between the germline ends. In germline, CDR1 is MNHEY, CDR2 SMNVEV (reference sequence). CDR3 DNA sequence: TGTGCCAGCAGCCTACAAACGGCGTACACCGGGGAGCTGTTTTTT. Translation gives CASSLQTAYTGELFF.

This clonotype occurred a few times. In nucleotides, the CDR3 is TGTGCCAGCAAACAATGGACAGGGTCTGCGGAGACCCAGTACTTC. Translating it yields CASKQWTGSAETQYF. V and J are TRBV6-5 and TRBJ2-5; 8 bases line up with TRBD1. V shed 7 bases, J shed 5 bases, and the junction held 12 bases outside the gene matches. Per germline, CDR1 MNHEY and CDR2 SVGAGI. The CDR3 is 15 amino acids.

The chain uses TRBV6-5 and TRBJ2-4; the match to TRBD2 covers 7 bases. The ends lost 7 bases at V and 3 bases at J; junction bases unmatched: 3. Germline loops: CDR1 MNHEY, CDR2 SVGAGI. CDR3 length: 13 residues. This CDR3 is CASMGRDKNIQYF. The CDR3 DNA sequence: TGTGCCAGCATGGGGAGGGACAAAAACATTCAGTACTTC.